Listed below are T cell receptor beta chains from one sample, sequenced in a study of T cell repertoires in cytomegalovirus infection. Via MiXCR, TCRdb re-called the reads, giving one row per CDR3 protein. This table holds hundreds of thousands of distinct CDR3 sequences, 20% to 30% found once. The specimen sequenced was CD8+ T cells from PBMCs. The receptors were gathered from a human donor in good health (CMV status not recorded). Some clones in this sample may be carry-over from other donors' samples. The CDR3 runs from the conserved cysteine through the conserved F or W. Fields, in order: clone size, J gene, V gene, D gene, CDR3 protein, CDR3 DNA. A D gene is named only where the DNA matches it firmly. Size tells how often a clone was seen (once, few, many) or the class of an expanded clone, and some rows leave it out.

size: NA
J: TRBJ2-1
V: TRBV7-3
D: TRBD1
CDR3: CASSLIRGRSYNEQFF
DNA: TGTGCCAGCAGCTTAATCAGGGGGCGGTCCTACAATGAGCAGTTCTTC

size: few
J: TRBJ2-5
V: TRBV7-6
D: NA
CDR3: CASTSGLKETQYF
DNA: TGTGCTAGCACTTCAGGACTTAAAGAGACCCAGTACTTC

size: NA
J: TRBJ2-1
V: TRBV6-2/TRBV6-3
D: TRBD2
CDR3: CASSYLLAGFFGQFF
DNA: TGTGCCAGCAGTTACTTACTAGCGGGGTTTTTCGGGCAGTTCTTC

size: many
J: TRBJ1-2
V: TRBV7-2
D: NA
CDR3: CASSLGPPPQGTYGYTF
DNA: TGTGCCAGCAGCTTAGGTCCCCCGCCCCAGGGGACCTATGGCTACACCTTC

size: many
J: TRBJ2-7
V: TRBV7-9
D: TRBD1
CDR3: CASSSGQNYEQYF
DNA: TGTGCCAGCAGCTCGGGACAGAACTACGAGCAGTACTTC

size: NA
J: TRBJ1-1
V: TRBV20-1
D: NA
CDR3: CSARNVPGHSRRAEAFF
DNA: TGCAGTGCTAGGAACGTCCCGGGACATTCGCGGAGGGCTGAAGCTTTCTTT

size: NA
J: TRBJ1-1
V: TRBV14
D: NA
CDR3: CASSHRIWGRHTEAFF
DNA: TGTGCCAGCAGCCATAGGATCTGGGGACGGCACACTGAAGCTTTCTTT

size: few
J: TRBJ1-1
V: TRBV7-9
D: NA
CDR3: CASSLIVTEAFF
DNA: TGTGCCAGCAGCCTCATTGTAACTGAAGCTTTCTTT

size: NA
J: TRBJ2-2
V: TRBV19
D: NA
CDR3: CASSTLRGENTGELFF
DNA: TGTGCCAGTAGTACTTTGAGGGGGGAGAACACCGGGGAGCTGTTTTTT

size: few
J: TRBJ2-7
V: TRBV7-4
D: NA
CDR3: CASSPTSGYEQYF
DNA: TGTGCCAGCAGCCCAACCAGCGGATACGAGCAGTACTTC

size: NA
J: TRBJ2-7
V: TRBV5-5
D: NA
CDR3: CASSFEGSYEQYF
DNA: TGTGCCAGCAGCTTTGAAGGCTCCTACGAGCAGTACTTC

size: NA
J: TRBJ2-6
V: TRBV7-9
D: NA
CDR3: CASSLIDPGANVLTF
DNA: TGTGCCAGCAGCTTAATTGACCCTGGGGCCAACGTCCTGACTTTC

size: NA
J: TRBJ2-2
V: TRBV2
D: NA
CDR3: CASSEQVNTGELFF
DNA: TGTGCCAGCAGTGAACAGGTCAACACCGGGGAGCTGTTTTTT

size: many
J: TRBJ2-5
V: TRBV28
D: NA
CDR3: CASSSRRSQETQYF
DNA: TGTGCCAGCAGTTCCCGTCGGTCCCAAGAGACCCAGTACTTC

size: NA
J: TRBJ1-2
V: TRBV19
D: NA
CDR3: CASSSGIHYGYTF
DNA: TGTGCCAGTAGTTCAGGGATACACTATGGCTACACCTTC

size: many
J: TRBJ2-1
V: TRBV7-2
D: NA
CDR3: CASSGVDGYNEQFF
DNA: TGTGCCAGCAGCGGGGTAGACGGTTACAATGAGCAGTTCTTC

size: few
J: TRBJ2-5
V: TRBV20-1
D: TRBD2
CDR3: CSALLWTSGGTQYF
DNA: TGCAGTGCCCTACTTTGGACTAGCGGGGGGACCCAGTACTTC

size: few
J: TRBJ1-2
V: TRBV7-9
D: NA
CDR3: CASRREEKNYGYTF
DNA: TGTGCCAGCAGGCGGGAGGAGAAAAACTATGGCTACACCTTC

size: NA
J: TRBJ2-1
V: TRBV9
D: TRBD1
CDR3: CASSENRDRVRNEQFF
DNA: TGTGCCAGCAGCGAAAACCGGGACAGGGTCCGCAATGAGCAGTTCTTC

size: NA
J: TRBJ1-1
V: TRBV6-1
D: NA
CDR3: CASSESGVTEAFF
DNA: TGTGCCAGCAGTGAATCCGGGGTCACTGAAGCTTTCTTT

size: many
J: TRBJ1-4
V: TRBV7-9
D: NA
CDR3: CASSPRDGNEKLFF
DNA: TGTGCCAGCAGCCCCCGCGACGGTAATGAAAAACTGTTTTTT

size: NA
J: TRBJ1-1
V: TRBV4-1
D: TRBD1
CDR3: CASSQRTGWEAFF
DNA: TGCGCCAGCAGCCAAAGGACAGGGTGGGAAGCTTTCTTT

size: NA
J: TRBJ2-1
V: TRBV5-6
D: NA
CDR3: CVSTRTARLGGEQFF
DNA: TGTGTCAGCACCCGGACCGCCCGACTCGGCGGTGAGCAGTTCTTC

size: many
J: TRBJ1-2
V: TRBV7-2
D: NA
CDR3: CASSFSFGGANYGYTF
DNA: TGTGCCAGCAGCTTCTCCTTCGGTGGCGCTAACTATGGCTACACCTTC

size: few
J: TRBJ2-2
V: TRBV7-2
D: TRBD2
CDR3: CASSFSGGADTGELFF
DNA: TGTGCCAGCAGCTTTAGCGGGGGGGCGGACACCGGGGAGCTGTTTTTT

size: many
J: TRBJ2-2
V: TRBV7-8
D: TRBD1
CDR3: CASSPRTGILQPGELFF
DNA: TGTGCCAGCAGCCCGAGGACAGGGATCTTGCAACCCGGGGAGCTGTTTTTT

size: NA
J: TRBJ1-1
V: TRBV20-1
D: NA
CDR3: CSARDRGGGTNTEAFF
DNA: TGCAGTGCTAGAGATCGAGGGGGAGGCACGAACACTGAAGCTTTCTTT

size: few
J: TRBJ1-2
V: TRBV15
D: NA
CDR3: CATSSRLNYGYTF
DNA: TGTGCCACCAGCAGTCGGCTTAACTATGGCTACACCTTC

size: NA
J: TRBJ2-1
V: TRBV28
D: NA
CDR3: CASSLAQTPTDEQFF
DNA: TGTGCCAGCAGTTTAGCACAGACCCCTACGGATGAGCAGTTCTTC

size: NA
J: TRBJ2-2
V: TRBV5-1
D: TRBD2
CDR3: CASSRIAGVTGELFF
DNA: TGCGCCAGCAGTCGGATAGCGGGGGTCACCGGGGAGCTGTTTTTT

size: many
J: TRBJ2-3
V: TRBV7-2
D: TRBD2
CDR3: CASSPSSGVYTDTQYF
DNA: TGTGCCAGCAGCCCGTCTAGCGGGGTATACACAGATACGCAGTATTTT

size: few
J: TRBJ2-7
V: TRBV27
D: TRBD1
CDR3: CASSFTGTGLYEQYF
DNA: TGTGCCAGCAGTTTCACCGGGACAGGGCTGTACGAGCAGTACTTC

size: NA
J: TRBJ1-2
V: TRBV29-1
D: NA
CDR3: CSVEDRPAGKGYGYTF
DNA: TGCAGCGTTGAAGATCGCCCGGCAGGAAAGGGTTATGGCTACACCTTC

size: few
J: TRBJ2-1
V: TRBV6-1
D: NA
CDR3: CASKGQGLYNEQFF
DNA: TGTGCCAGCAAGGGGCAGGGCCTATACAATGAGCAGTTCTTC

size: NA
J: TRBJ2-2
V: TRBV6-5
D: NA
CDR3: CASSFVFFGDDTGELFF
DNA: TGTGCCAGCAGTTTCGTTTTTTTCGGGGATGACACCGGGGAGCTGTTTTTT

size: few
J: TRBJ2-7
V: TRBV7-9
D: TRBD1
CDR3: CASSGRGQGFYEQYF
DNA: TGTGCCAGCAGCGGGAGAGGACAGGGGTTTTACGAGCAGTACTTC

size: once
J: TRBJ1-5
V: TRBV6-6
D: NA
CDR3: CASSYGQTGPFADQPQHF
DNA: TGTGCCAGCAGTTACGGACAGACAGGCCCTTTCGCGGATCAGCCCCAGCATTTT

size: many
J: TRBJ2-2
V: TRBV7-8
D: TRBD1
CDR3: CASSLGQGYAEAGELFF
DNA: TGTGCCAGCAGCTTAGGACAGGGTTACGCCGAAGCCGGGGAGCTGTTTTTT

size: NA
J: TRBJ1-2
V: TRBV19
D: TRBD1
CDR3: CASSPPGTAYTF
DNA: TGTGCCAGTAGTCCCCCGGGGACAGCCTACACCTTC

size: NA
J: TRBJ2-1
V: TRBV12-3/TRBV12-4
D: NA
CDR3: CASSEDKEADNEQFF
DNA: TGTGCCAGCAGTGAGGACAAGGAAGCCGACAATGAGCAGTTCTTC

size: many
J: TRBJ1-1
V: TRBV7-9
D: NA
CDR3: CASSSQTVEAFF
DNA: TGTGCCAGCAGCTCCCAGACCGTTGAGGCTTTCTTT

size: few
J: TRBJ2-3
V: TRBV29-1
D: TRBD1
CDR3: CSGTQGATDTQYF
DNA: TGCAGCGGAACACAGGGGGCCACAGATACGCAGTATTTT

size: NA
J: TRBJ1-5
V: TRBV29-1
D: NA
CDR3: CSVARDNQPQHF
DNA: TGCAGCGTTGCTAGGGACAATCAGCCCCAGCATTTT

size: NA
J: TRBJ1-1
V: TRBV12-3/TRBV12-4
D: NA
CDR3: CASSLLTGGPEAFF
DNA: TGTGCCAGCAGCCTCCTGACGGGGGGCCCTGAAGCTTTCTTT

size: NA
J: TRBJ1-1
V: TRBV5-1
D: NA
CDR3: CASSLAGNMNTEAFF
DNA: TGCGCCAGCAGCTTGGCTGGAAACATGAACACTGAAGCTTTCTTT

size: NA
J: TRBJ2-5
V: TRBV11-2
D: NA
CDR3: CANSTGREETQYF
DNA: TGTGCCAACAGCACCGGCAGGGAAGAGACCCAGTACTTC

size: many
J: TRBJ2-1
V: TRBV7-9
D: NA
CDR3: CASGTLNSSYNEQFF
DNA: TGTGCCAGCGGGACATTGAATAGCTCCTACAATGAGCAGTTCTTC

size: few
J: TRBJ2-5
V: TRBV20-1
D: TRBD1
CDR3: CSARTGGEETQYF
DNA: TGCAGTGCACGGACAGGGGGCGAAGAGACCCAGTACTTC

size: NA
J: TRBJ2-1
V: TRBV20-1
D: NA
CDR3: CRIDEQFF
DNA: TGCAGGATAGATGAGCAGTTCTTC